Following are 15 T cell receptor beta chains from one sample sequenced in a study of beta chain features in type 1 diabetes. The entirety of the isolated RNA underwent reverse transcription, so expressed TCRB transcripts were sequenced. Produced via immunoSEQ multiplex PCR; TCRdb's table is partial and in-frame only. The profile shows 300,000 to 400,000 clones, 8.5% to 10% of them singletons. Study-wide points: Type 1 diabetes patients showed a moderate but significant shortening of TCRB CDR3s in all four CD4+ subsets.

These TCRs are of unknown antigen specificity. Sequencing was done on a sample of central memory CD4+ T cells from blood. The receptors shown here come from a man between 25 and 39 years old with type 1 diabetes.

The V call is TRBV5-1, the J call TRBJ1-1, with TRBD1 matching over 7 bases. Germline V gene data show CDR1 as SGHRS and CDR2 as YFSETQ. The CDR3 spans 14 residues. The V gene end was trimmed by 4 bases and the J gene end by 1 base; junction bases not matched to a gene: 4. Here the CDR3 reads CASSPGQQNTEAFF. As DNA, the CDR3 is TGCGCCAGCAGCCCGGGACAGCAGAACACTGAAGCTTTCTTT.

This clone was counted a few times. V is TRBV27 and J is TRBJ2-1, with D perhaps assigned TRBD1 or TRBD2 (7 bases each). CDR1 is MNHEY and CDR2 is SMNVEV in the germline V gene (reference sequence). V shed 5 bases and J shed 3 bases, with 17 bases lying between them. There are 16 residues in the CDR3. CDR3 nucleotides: TGTGCCAGCAGTGGGACTACGGGACAGCTCTACAATGAGCAGTTCTTC. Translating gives CASSGTTGQLYNEQFF.

This CDR3 reads CASSLGTGASTSYEQYF. The CDR3 DNA sequence: TGTGCCAGCAGCTTAGGGACAGGGGCCTCAACCTCCTACGAGCAGTACTTC. V gene TRBV7-2 combines with J gene TRBJ2-7; 9 nucleotides align to TRBD1. The V and J ends lost 1 base and 0 bases, in that order; junction bases with no gene match: 7. This CDR3 region has 17 residues. Germline V gene lookup returns CDR1 SGHTA and CDR2 FQGNSA.

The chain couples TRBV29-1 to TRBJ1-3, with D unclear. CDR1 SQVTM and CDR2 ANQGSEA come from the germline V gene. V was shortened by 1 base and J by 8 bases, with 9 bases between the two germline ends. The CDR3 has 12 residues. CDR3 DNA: TGCAGCGTTGAAGCCTCTGGGGACACCATATATTTT. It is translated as CSVEASGDTIYF. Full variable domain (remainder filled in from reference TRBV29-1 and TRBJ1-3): SAVISQKPSRDICQRGTSLTIQCQVDSQVTMMFWYRQQPGQSLTLIATANQGSEATYESGFVIDKFPISRPNLTFSTLTVSNMSPEDSSIYLCSVEASGDTIYFGEGSWLTVV.

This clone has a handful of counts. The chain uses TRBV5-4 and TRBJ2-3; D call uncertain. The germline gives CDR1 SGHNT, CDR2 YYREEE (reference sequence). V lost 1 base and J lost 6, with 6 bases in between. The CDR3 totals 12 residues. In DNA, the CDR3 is TGTGCCAGCAGCTTGTTCTTGGATACGCAGTATTTT. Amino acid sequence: CASSLFLDTQYF.

CDR3 sequence reads: CASSLRQGVDEQYF. The CDR3 DNA sequence: TGTGCCAGCTCACTACGACAGGGGGTGGACGAGCAGTACTTC. This chain uses TRBV18 with TRBJ2-7; 9 nucleotides line up with TRBD1. J was trimmed by 5 bases and V by 4 bases; bases with no gene match: 6. CDR1 is KGHSH and CDR2 is LQKENI in the germline V gene. CDR3 length: 14 amino acids. Supplemented by reference TRBV18 and TRBJ2-7, the full variable domain reads NAGVMQNPRHLVRRRGQEARLRCSPMKGHSHVYWYRQLPEEGLKFMVYLQKENIIDESGMPKERFSAEFPKEGPSILRIQQVVRGDSAAYFCASSLRQGVDEQYFGPGTRLTVT.

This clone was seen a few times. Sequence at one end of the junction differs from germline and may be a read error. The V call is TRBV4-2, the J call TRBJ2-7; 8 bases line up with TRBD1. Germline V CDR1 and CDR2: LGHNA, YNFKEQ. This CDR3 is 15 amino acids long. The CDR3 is CASSQAGGAGYEQYF. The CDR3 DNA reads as TGTGCCAGCAGTCAAGCAGGGGGCGCCGGCTACGAGCAGTACTTC.

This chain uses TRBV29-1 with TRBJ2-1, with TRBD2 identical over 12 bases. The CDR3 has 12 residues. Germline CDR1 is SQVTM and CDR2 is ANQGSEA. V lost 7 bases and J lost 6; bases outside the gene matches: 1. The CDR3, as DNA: TGCAGCGGGGGACTAGCGGGCAATGAGCAGTTCTTC. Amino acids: CSGGLAGNEQFF.

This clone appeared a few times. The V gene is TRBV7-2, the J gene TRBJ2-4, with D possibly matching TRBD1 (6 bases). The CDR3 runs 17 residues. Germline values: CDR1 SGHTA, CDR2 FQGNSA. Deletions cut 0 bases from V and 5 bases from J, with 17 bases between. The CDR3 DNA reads TGTGCCAGCAGCTTAGCTGGGGATAGGACAGCAGAAAACATTCAGTACTTC. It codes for CASSLAGDRTAENIQYF.

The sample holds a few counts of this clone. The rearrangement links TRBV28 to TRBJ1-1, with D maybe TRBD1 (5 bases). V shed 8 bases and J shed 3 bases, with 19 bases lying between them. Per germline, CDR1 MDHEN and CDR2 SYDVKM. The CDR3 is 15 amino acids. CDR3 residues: CASGVGTGGDTEAFF. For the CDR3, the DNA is TGTGCCAGCGGGGTGGGCACCGGGGGGGACACTGAAGCTTTCTTT.

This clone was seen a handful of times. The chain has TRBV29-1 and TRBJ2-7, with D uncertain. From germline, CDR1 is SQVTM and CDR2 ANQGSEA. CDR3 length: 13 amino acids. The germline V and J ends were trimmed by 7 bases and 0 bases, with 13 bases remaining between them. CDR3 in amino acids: CSASTPRSYEQYF. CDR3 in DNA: TGCAGCGCTAGTACCCCGCGCTCCTACGAGCAGTACTTC.

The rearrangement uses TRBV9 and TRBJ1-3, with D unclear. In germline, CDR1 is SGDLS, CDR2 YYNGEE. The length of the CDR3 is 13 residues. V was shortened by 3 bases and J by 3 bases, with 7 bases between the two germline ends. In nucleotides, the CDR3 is TGTGCCAGCAGCGATCAGGTTGGAAACACCATATATTTT. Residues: CASSDQVGNTIYF.

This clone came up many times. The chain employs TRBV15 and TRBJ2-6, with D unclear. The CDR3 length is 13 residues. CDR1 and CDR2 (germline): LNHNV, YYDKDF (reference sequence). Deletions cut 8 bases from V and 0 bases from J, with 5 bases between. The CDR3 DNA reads TGTGCCACCTACATCTCTGGGGCCAACGTCCTGACTTTC. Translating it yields CATYISGANVLTF.

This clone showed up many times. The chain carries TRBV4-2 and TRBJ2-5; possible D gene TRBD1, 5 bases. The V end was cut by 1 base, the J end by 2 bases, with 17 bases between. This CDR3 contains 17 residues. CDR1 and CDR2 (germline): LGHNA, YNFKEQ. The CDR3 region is CASSQGSPGFGQETQYF. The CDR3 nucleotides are TGTGCCAGCAGCCAAGGAAGCCCAGGGTTCGGGCAAGAGACCCAGTACTTC.

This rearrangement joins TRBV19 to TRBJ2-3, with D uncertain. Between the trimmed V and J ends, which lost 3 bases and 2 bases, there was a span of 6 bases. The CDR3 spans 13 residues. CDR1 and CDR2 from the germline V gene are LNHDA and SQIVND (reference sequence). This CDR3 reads CASSIQLTDTQYF. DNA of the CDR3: TGTGCCAGTAGTATCCAGCTCACAGATACGCAGTATTTT.